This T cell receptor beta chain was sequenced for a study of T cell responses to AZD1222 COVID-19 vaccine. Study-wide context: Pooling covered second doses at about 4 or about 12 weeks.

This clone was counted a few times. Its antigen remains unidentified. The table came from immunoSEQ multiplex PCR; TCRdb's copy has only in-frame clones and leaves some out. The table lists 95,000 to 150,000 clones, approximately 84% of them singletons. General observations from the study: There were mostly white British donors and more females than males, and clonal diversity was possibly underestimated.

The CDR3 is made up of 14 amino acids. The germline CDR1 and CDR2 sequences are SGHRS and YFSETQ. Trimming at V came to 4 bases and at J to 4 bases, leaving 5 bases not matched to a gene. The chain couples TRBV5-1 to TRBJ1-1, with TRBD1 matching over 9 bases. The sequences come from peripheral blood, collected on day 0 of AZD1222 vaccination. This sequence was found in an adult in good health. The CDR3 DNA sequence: TGCGCCAGCAGCGCCGACAGGGGGACCACTGAAGCTTTCTTT. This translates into CASSADRGTTEAFF.